These T cell receptor beta chains were read from a single sample in a study of CD8+CD57+ T cells in acquired aplastic anemia. TCRdb re-derived calls from the reads in MiXCR, one entry per CDR3 protein. The table has 400,000 to 450,000 distinct CDR3 sequences, approximately 70% seen once; the top ten hold approximately 3.8%. The sequencing input was sorted CD4+, CD8+, or CD8+CD57+ T cells (not recorded which) from PBMCs. These receptors were obtained from a human donor in good health, serving as a control. CDR3s include the opening cysteine and the closing phenylalanine or tryptophan. D genes are given only for firm matches. Size is stated for part of the rows, as once, few or many counts, or as a class when the clone is expanded.

clone_size j_call d_call v_call cdr3_nt cdr3_aa
- TRBJ1-1 TRBD1 TRBV7-2 TGTGCCAGCAGCTTAGGGCAGGGGGCGAAAAACTATGGCGCTTTCTTT CASSLGQGAKNYGAFF
few TRBJ1-5 - TRBV20-1 TGCAGTGCTAGGCGAGGGGGGCGAGAATTTGGCAATCAGCCCCAGCATTTT CSARRGGREFGNQPQHF
- TRBJ1-5 - TRBV2 TGTGCCAGCAGTCTCAGCCGGGACCGAGTCGGGCCCCAGCATTTT CASSLSRDRVGPQHF
- TRBJ2-3 TRBD1 TRBV7-9 TGTGCCAGCAGCAAGGACAGGGGGAACACAAAACCGCAGTATTTT CASSKDRGNTKPQYF
- TRBJ1-1 - TRBV7-7 TGTGCCAGCACGGGGAGGAGACCCAGTACTGCAGGAGACTTT CASTGRRPSTAGDF
- TRBJ1-5 - TRBV5-1 TGCGCCAGCAGCTTGGGGGCAGGGTCTGGGGAGCCCCAGCATTTT CASSLGAGSGEPQHF
- TRBJ1-3 - TRBV19 TGTGCCAGTTCCGCAGGGTGGTCTGGAAACACCATATATTTT CASSAGWSGNTIYF
many TRBJ2-1 TRBD2 TRBV5-1 TGCGCCAGCAGCTTGGGTCGACTAGCGGCGAATGAGCAGTTCTTC CASSLGRLAANEQFF
- TRBJ1-1 - TRBV7-2 TGTGCCAGCAGCTTATCCCGGACAGACTCCGACCAGTACGCTTTCTTT CASSLSRTDSDQYAFF
- TRBJ1-6 - TRBV20-1 TGCAGTGCTAGTGTGGACGGGGGGAAGCCACCCCTCCACTTT CSASVDGGKPPLHF
many TRBJ1-2 TRBD1 TRBV25-1 TGTGCCAGCAGATCGTCTGGGACAGCCGCGGGGGGCTACACCTTC CASRSSGTAAGGYTF
many TRBJ1-6 - TRBV30 TGTGCCTGGAGTGTAGCTGCGGACAGTTCACCCCTCCACTTT CAWSVAADSSPLHF
- TRBJ1-1 TRBD1 TRBV10-3 TGTGCCATCACCCAAGAGACAGGGGCCCGGAACACTGAAGCTTTCTTT CAITQETGARNTEAFF
- TRBJ1-6 - TRBV2 TGTGCCAGCAGTGAAACACATAATTCCCCCCGGCACTTT CASSETHNSPRHF
- TRBJ1-5 - TRBV12-3/TRBV12-4 TGTGCCAGCAGTTTAAAATGGGGCTACACTGAAGCTTTCCATTTT CASSLKWGYTEAFHF
- TRBJ1-1 - TRBV7-3 TGTGCCAGCAGCCTACCCTATACGGATGAAGCTTTCTTT CASSLPYTDEAFF
- TRBJ1-2 - TRBV7-4 TGTGCCAGCAGCGCAGGGTCGAGGAGTAGTGGCTACACCTTC CASSAGSRSSGYTF
- TRBJ2-2 TRBD1 TRBV5-1 TGCGCCAGCAAGGGGGAGACAGGGGGCACCGGGGAGCTGTTTTTT CASKGETGGTGELFF
- TRBJ2-7 - TRBV7-8 TGTGCCAGCAGCTTAGGGGGGTTGCCCGAGCAGTACTTC CASSLGGLPEQYF
once TRBJ2-3 - TRBV7-3 TGTGCCAGCAACCAGGGACGGACAGATACGCAGTATTTT CASNQGRTDTQYF
- TRBJ1-1 - TRBV2 TGTGCCAGGGGGATAGATGGGGTAGCTTTCTTT CARGIDGVAFF
once TRBJ2-1 TRBD1 TRBV12-3/TRBV12-4 TGTGCCAGCATCCTGACAGGGGAGTCCTACAATGAGCAGTTCTTC CASILTGESYNEQFF
- TRBJ2-5 - TRBV2 TGTGCCAGCAGTGAAGCAGATCCGCAGTATTTTACCCAGTACTTC CASSEADPQYFTQYF
- TRBJ1-1 TRBD1 TRBV20-1 TGCAGTGCTAGAATGGGTCAGGGGGGGACTGAAGCTTTCTTT CSARMGQGGTEAFF
- TRBJ1-5 - TRBV15 TGTGCCACCAGCCGTCACGGGGACAATCAGCCCCAGCATTTT CATSRHGDNQPQHF
- TRBJ1-4 - TRBV9 TGTGCCAGCACCTATAACCGGGGCAGGGGCGAAAACTTGTTTTTT CASTYNRGRGENLFF
- TRBJ1-4 - TRBV7-8 - CASSSDGETQYFGFF
many TRBJ1-4 - TRBV9 TGTGCCAGCAGCGTTTCAGCAACTAATGAAAAACTGTTTTTT CASSVSATNEKLFF
- TRBJ2-7 - TRBV7-7 TGTGCCAGCAGTGTACCAGTGGGGGGGGGCAAGCAGCAGTTC CASSVPVGGGKQQF
many TRBJ1-2 - TRBV5-1 TGCGCCAGCAGCTTGGACGAGCCGAGGTATGGCTACACCTTC CASSLDEPRYGYTF
- TRBJ1-3 - TRBV7-9 TGTGCCAGCAGCTTAAAGGGGACTGGAGACTACGAATATTTT CASSLKGTGDYEYF
many TRBJ1-1 - TRBV12-3/TRBV12-4 TGTGCCAGCGTTCCGAGGAATAGGAACACTGAAGCTTTCTTT CASVPRNRNTEAFF
- TRBJ1-5 - TRBV12-3/TRBV12-4 TGTGCCAGCAGTTTCCAGGTTCATAGCAATCAGCCCCAGCATTTT CASSFQVHSNQPQHF
- TRBJ1-5 - TRBV7-9 TGTGCCAGCAAAGCCGCGGCGGCAATTTCCACAGATAAGTTT CASKAAAAISTDKF
- TRBJ2-1 - TRBV24-1 TGTGCGCAGGATCGTGAGCAGTTCTTC CAQDREQFF
- TRBJ1-5 TRBD1 TRBV4-2 TGTGCCAGCACCTTGGACAGGGACCAGCCCCAGCATTTT CASTLDRDQPQHF
many TRBJ2-4 TRBD1 TRBV12-5 TGTGCTAGTGCCAAGACAGGGGTGGCCATTCAGTACTTC CASAKTGVAIQYF
- TRBJ2-5 - TRBV20-1 TGCAGTGCTAGAGGGACAGCACGGGGGCAAGAGACCCAGTACTTC CSARGTARGQETQYF
many TRBJ2-7 - TRBV2 TGTGCCAGCCCCAGCGGGTACAGCTCCTACGAGCAGTACTTC CASPSGYSSYEQYF
- TRBJ1-4 TRBD1 TRBV29-1 TGCAGCGTTGGGAGAGGGACAGGGGCAACTAATGAAAAACTGTTTTTT CSVGRGTGATNEKLFF
- TRBJ2-5 TRBD1 TRBV12-3/TRBV12-4 TGTGCCAGCAGCCAACCGACAGGGGATCCGGGAGAGACCCAGTACTTC CASSQPTGDPGETQYF
few TRBJ2-1 TRBD2 TRBV4-2 TGTGCCAGCAGCCAATTAGCGGGGGCCCGCTCCTACAATGAGCAGTTCTTC CASSQLAGARSYNEQFF
- TRBJ1-3 TRBD1 TRBV15 TGTGCGTCCAGCAGGGGGACGGTTGGAAACACCATATATTTT CASSRGTVGNTIYF
- TRBJ1-1 TRBD1 TRBV7-2 TGTGCCAGCAGCCTCGAACAGGGGGCAGGGAACACTGAAGCTTTCTTT CASSLEQGAGNTEAFF
- TRBJ2-2 - TRBV7-2 TGTGCCAGCAGCCTACAGACTAGCGGGGAGCTGTTTTTT CASSLQTSGELFF
few TRBJ1-3 - TRBV6-5 TGTGCCAGCAGCCGGGGCACCCGGAATGGAAACACCATATATTTT CASSRGTRNGNTIYF
- TRBJ2-7 - TRBV9 TGTGCCAGCAGCGTAGGAGGGGGTGGTTTAGCCGGAAACTTC CASSVGGGGLAGNF
- TRBJ1-3 - TRBV7-2 TGCGCCAGCAGCTCGAGGACGGACACTGGAACAACCTTATATTTT CASSSRTDTGTTLYF
many TRBJ1-4 - TRBV29-1 TGCAGCGTTGAGGTACCGGGGGGGGCAGCTAATGAAAAACTGTTTTTT CSVEVPGGAANEKLFF
many TRBJ1-6 - TRBV7-6 TGTGCCAGCAGCCACGGAGGGGAGGCAGACACACCCCTCCACTTT CASSHGGEADTPLHF
- TRBJ2-5 - TRBV7-2 TGTGCCAGCAGCTTAGATCATGAGACCCAGTACTTC CASSLDHETQYF
many TRBJ2-3 TRBD2 TRBV20-1 TGCAGTGCTACAAAGCGGGGGGGCCTAGATACGCAGTATTTT CSATKRGGLDTQYF